Listed below are T cell receptor beta chains from one sample, sequenced in a study of vaccination and CD4 T cells after COVID-19. For these TCRs, the target antigens are not known. TCRdb reprocessed the PCR reads with MiXCR, giving one entry per CDR3 protein. Of about 19,000 distinct CDR3 sequences listed, less than 60% are singletons. The specimen comprised CD4+ T cells from blood, cultured in vitro, sampled after SARS-CoV-2 vaccination. Receptors were obtained from a human donor who had recovered from COVID-19. Both conserved end residues are trimmed from each CDR3. The D gene is left open where the match is weak.

V: TRBV7-2; D: .; CDR3: ASSLSQGQFADTQY
V: TRBV2; D: .; CDR3: ASRQDNSPLH
V: TRBV24-1; D: TRBD1; CDR3: ATSDRTGYQPQH
V: TRBV7-2; D: .; CDR3: ASSFDGTRYNEQF
V: TRBV7-2; D: .; CDR3: ASSSRTGHGGYT
V: TRBV11-2; D: .; CDR3: ASSLGGAPNAEAF
V: TRBV11-3; D: TRBD1; CDR3: ASSWDSDSGNTIY
V: TRBV5-1; D: TRBD2; CDR3: ASSFTSGGTYEQY
V: TRBV7-2; D: .; CDR3: ASSLDGGVRNTEAF
V: TRBV7-2; D: .; CDR3: ASSLAGYSYNEQF
V: TRBV20-1; D: TRBD2; CDR3: SARRASGGASDTQY
V: TRBV6-1; D: .; CDR3: ASMKEGASPLH
V: TRBV6-2/TRBV6-3; D: .; CDR3: ASSNWDQPQH
V: TRBV5-5; D: .; CDR3: ASSLAPGVNSPLH
V: TRBV7-2; D: .; CDR3: ASSLEGRRDVGYT
V: TRBV7-3; D: .; CDR3: ASSLNGGSYNEQF
V: TRBV7-9; D: TRBD1; CDR3: ASSLPHRGWRGNTEAF
V: TRBV5-4; D: TRBD1; CDR3: ASGLQGGTYGYT
V: TRBV19; D: TRBD1; CDR3: ASSERQGVGAF
V: TRBV7-8; D: .; CDR3: ASSPRTVYEQY
V: TRBV7-2; D: .; CDR3: ASSSHRDTEAF
V: TRBV29-1; D: .; CDR3: SVTPTGIVDEQF
V: TRBV11-3; D: TRBD2; CDR3: ASSLDPLAGGFYNEQF
V: TRBV7-8; D: .; CDR3: ASSKQGEKLF
V: TRBV20-1; D: .; CDR3: SARVDARPNTEAF
V: TRBV7-9; D: .; CDR3: ASSLQSLRTGSHTEAF
V: TRBV19; D: TRBD1; CDR3: ASSIAPRQGGQPQH
V: TRBV6-1; D: .; CDR3: ASSEAGQLYEQY
V: TRBV7-9; D: .; CDR3: ASSLSRGDTDTQY
V: TRBV6-1; D: .; CDR3: ASSTWDRLNTEAF
V: TRBV10-1; D: .; CDR3: ASSEVGRGEQY
V: TRBV6-5; D: .; CDR3: ASSYWADERGYT
V: TRBV19; D: .; CDR3: ASSPTGNQPQH
V: TRBV7-2; D: .; CDR3: ASSLVGGTTDTQY
V: TRBV7-2; D: TRBD2; CDR3: ASSAKRGLAIETQY
V: TRBV19; D: .; CDR3: ASSIEVEANYGYT
V: TRBV20-1; D: .; CDR3: SATTGPYNSPLH
V: TRBV15; D: TRBD1; CDR3: ATSTQGGINEKLF
V: TRBV19; D: TRBD2; CDR3: ASSASGEAIQETQY
V: TRBV20-1; D: TRBD2; CDR3: SASPLAVNSYNEQF